One sample yielded the 5 T cell receptor beta chains listed below, sequenced in a study of blood T cell repertoires in COVID-19. Libraries were prepared by immunoSEQ multiplex PCR; TCRdb keeps only in-frame clonotypes and omits some of them. The table lists fewer than 300,000 clones, around 80% of them singletons. The material sequenced was peripheral blood. The receptors derive from an elderly man with acute or convalescent COVID-19.

V is TRBV3-1 (or the pseudogene TRBV3-2) and J is TRBJ2-7; tentative D call: TRBD2 (6 bases). Between the trimmed V and J ends, which lost 6 bases and 4 bases, there was a span of 19 bases. The CDR3 extends over 15 amino acids. The germline gives CDR1 LGHDT, CDR2 YNNKEL (reference sequence). The CDR3 DNA follows: TGTGCCAGCAGTCGTAGCGGAGGGAAGGGATACGAGCAGTACTTC. It yields the protein CASSRSGGKGYEQYF.

The V and J genes are TRBV19 and TRBJ1-2; 9 bases match TRBD1. Germline CDR1 reads LNHDA; CDR2 reads SQIVND (reference sequence). The CDR3 is 13 residues long. With 7 bases clipped from V and 4 bases from J, the junction kept 4 bases outside the gene matches. The DNA of the CDR3 is TGTGCCAGTAAAACAGGGGGCACCTATGGCTACACCTTC. It encodes CASKTGGTYGYTF. Filled out from reference TRBV19 and TRBJ1-2, the complete variable domain reads DGGITQSPKYLFRKEGQNVTLSCEQNLNHDAMYWYRQDPGQGLRLIYYSQIVNDFQKGDIAEGYSVSREKKESFPLTVTSAQKNPTAFYLCASKTGGTYGYTFGSGTRLTVV.

J is TRBJ2-5 and V is TRBV29-1; 7 bases line up with TRBD2. This CDR3 is 14 amino acids long. V shed 5 bases and J 2 bases; nucleotides not matched to a gene: 8. The V gene's germline CDR1 is SQVTM and CDR2 ANQGSEA. Written as DNA, the CDR3 is TGCAGCGTTCGAACGGGACTAATTCAAGAGACCCAGTACTTC. Protein sequence: CSVRTGLIQETQYF.

The chain couples TRBV11-2 to TRBJ2-1; 7 nucleotides agree with TRBD2. Germline V CDR1 and CDR2: SGHAT, FQNNGV. After removal of 6 bases from V and 5 bases from J, the junction contained 13 bases not matched to a gene. The CDR3 runs 16 residues. CDR3 loop: CASRNWGGSIHNEQFF. The CDR3 DNA is TGTGCCAGCAGGAACTGGGGCGGGAGCATCCACAATGAGCAGTTCTTC.

The genes are TRBV12-3 or TRBV12-4 and TRBJ2-5; 8 bases match TRBD2. The CDR3 length is 13 residues. The junction had 5 bases not matched to a gene; V was cut back by 6 bases and J by 5 bases. The CDR3 loop is CASRPGGLETQYF. In DNA form, the CDR3 reads TGTGCCAGCAGACCGGGGGGGTTGGAGACCCAGTACTTC.